Below, 16 T cell receptor beta chains from the same sample are listed, as sequenced in a study of cytomegalovirus exposure and HLA in healthy donors. 60 Vbeta and 13 Jbeta primers were used in PCR. Data came from immunoSEQ multiplex PCR; TCRdb stores just in-frame clones and leaves some out. The sample includes about 190,000 clones, around nine tenths of them seen just once. Material for sequencing was PBMCs. Receptors originate from a woman in her thirties in good health and CMV-seronegative.

The chain links TRBV28 to TRBJ2-7; tentatively, D is TRBD1 (6 bases). CDR1 is MDHEN and CDR2 is SYDVKM in the germline V gene. V shed 2 bases and J shed 4 bases, with 9 bases lying between them. The CDR3 is made up of 13 amino acids. The CDR3 region is CASSLSQGYEQYF. Written as DNA, the CDR3 is TGTGCCAGCAGTTTAAGCCAGGGGTACGAGCAGTACTTC.

The chain carries TRBV18 and TRBJ2-3; 8 nucleotides align to TRBD1. Unmatched junction bases numbered 4, after V lost 4 bases and J lost 4 bases. The CDR3 contains 14 residues. The germline CDR1 and CDR2 sequences are KGHSH and LQKENI. This CDR3 is CASSLGQGPDTQYF. The CDR3 bases are TGTGCCAGCTCACTCGGACAGGGTCCAGATACGCAGTATTTT.

This clone was counted once. The J gene is TRBJ1-1, the V gene TRBV5-1; the D gene is possibly TRBD1 (6 bases). Germline CDR1 SGHRS, CDR2 YFSETQ. CDR3 length: 16 amino acids. The V end lost 0 bases, the J end lost 8 bases, and 20 bases lay between the germline ends. In DNA, the CDR3 is TGCGCCAGCAGCTTGGAATTACTACCGGGGGGCAACGAAGCTTTCTTT. Its translation: CASSLELLPGGNEAFF. Variable domain in full (rest from reference TRBV5-1 and TRBJ1-1): KAGVTQTPRYLIKTRGQQVTLSCSPISGHRSVSWYQQTPGQGLQFLFEYFSETQRNKGNFPGRFSGRQFSNSRSEMNVSTLELGDSALYLCASSLELLPGGNEAFFGQGTRLTVV.

The chain is built from TRBV4-2 and TRBJ2-5, with 7 positions matching TRBD2. Per the germline V gene, CDR1 is LGHNA and CDR2 is YNFKEQ. V shed 5 bases, J shed 3 bases, and the junction held 6 bases outside the gene matches. The CDR3 is 14 amino acids. CDR3 sequence: CASSEGGGEETQYF. CDR3 coding DNA: TGTGCCAGCAGCGAGGGCGGGGGAGAAGAGACCCAGTACTTC.

The chain employs TRBV4-2 and TRBJ2-1; 10 bases map to TRBD2. Losses at the gene ends were 4 bases for V and 3 bases for J; bases not matched to a gene: 24. Germline CDR1 is LGHNA and CDR2 is YNFKEQ. The CDR3 totals 22 residues. For the CDR3, the DNA is TGTGCCAGCAGCCCTAAGGGAGCAGACGTTATCAGCCTAGCGGGAGTCTACAATGAGCAGTTCTTC. This codes for CASSPKGADVISLAGVYNEQFF.

The gene calls are TRBV7-9 and TRBJ2-7; 7 nucleotides match TRBD1. Trimming at V came to 4 bases and at J to 2 bases, leaving 5 bases not matched to a gene. This CDR3 has 14 residues. Germline V gives CDR1 SEHNR, CDR2 FQNEAQ (reference sequence). The CDR3 region is CASSSSGTAYEQYF. The CDR3 bases are TGTGCCAGCAGCTCCTCCGGGACAGCCTACGAGCAGTACTTC.

The genes are TRBV11-1 and TRBJ1-1; 8 nucleotides match TRBD1. The CDR3 is 16 amino acids. The V gene end was trimmed by 4 bases and the J gene end by 4 bases; junction bases not matched to a gene: 11. CDR1 SGHAT and CDR2 FQDESV come from the germline V gene (reference sequence). In nucleotides, the CDR3 is TGTGCCAGCAGCTCGTCTGCCGGGACAGGCCCCACTGAAGCTTTCTTT. Translation: CASSSSAGTGPTEAFF.

The CDR3 DNA follows: TGTGCCAGCAGCCACCCCCCCGGGGGGCGGGACGAAAAACTGTTTTTT. This encodes CASSHPPGGRDEKLFF. The genes are TRBV4-2 and TRBJ1-4, with D maybe TRBD1 (6 bases). Between the trimmed V and J ends, which lost 3 bases and 8 bases, there was a span of 19 bases. CDR1 and CDR2 (germline): LGHNA, YNFKEQ. The length of the CDR3 is 16 residues.

The chain employs TRBV5-1 and TRBJ2-2; TRBD2 agrees at 11 bases. Per germline, CDR1 SGHRS and CDR2 YFSETQ. The CDR3 has 18 amino acids. The J segment lost 7 bases and the V segment lost 4 bases, leaving 15 bases of the junction unmatched. For the CDR3, the DNA is TGCGCCAGCAGCGGAGGGACAAAATTAGCGGGAGGGCTCGGGGAGCTGTTTTTT. Amino acids: CASSGGTKLAGGLGELFF. Full variable domain (remainder filled in from reference TRBV5-1 and TRBJ2-2): KAGVTQTPRYLIKTRGQQVTLSCSPISGHRSVSWYQQTPGQGLQFLFEYFSETQRNKGNFPGRFSGRQFSNSRSEMNVSTLELGDSALYLCASSGGTKLAGGLGELFFGEGSRLTVL.

The rearrangement links TRBV19 to TRBJ2-3, with 9 bases identical to TRBD1. Germline lookup yields CDR1 LNHDA and CDR2 SQIVND (reference sequence). CDR3 length equals 16 residues. With V trimmed by 6 bases and J by 5 bases, 12 bases remained unmatched. This CDR3 is CASRGTGLGGGDTQYF. For the CDR3, the DNA is TGTGCCAGTAGGGGGACAGGGTTGGGCGGAGGAGATACGCAGTATTTT.

The chain links TRBV7-8 to TRBJ2-1, with 7 bases aligning to TRBD2. With V trimmed by 2 bases and J by 7 bases, 5 bases remained unmatched. This CDR3 has 14 residues. CDR1 SGHVS and CDR2 FQNEAQ come from the germline V gene. The chain's CDR3 is CASSLWEGSNEQFF. The CDR3 bases are TGTGCCAGCAGCTTATGGGAGGGATCTAATGAGCAGTTCTTC.

The chain uses TRBV10-1 and TRBJ2-1, with 13 bases matching TRBD2. The CDR3 consists of 20 residues. V shed 6 bases, J shed 1 base, and the junction held 15 bases outside the gene matches. Germline V gene sequence: CDR1 WNHNN, CDR2 SYGVQD (reference sequence). For the CDR3, the DNA is TGCGCCAGCAGCCCTGGACTAGCGGGAGTCGGTGGGGTGTCCTACAATGAGCAGTTCTTC. As protein: CASSPGLAGVGGVSYNEQFF.

DNA for the CDR3: TGTGCCAGCCGCGAAGAACAGTCCTACAATGAGCAGTTCTTC. This sequence encodes CASREEQSYNEQFF. The rearrangement joins TRBV6-1 to TRBJ2-1; D is ambiguous. CDR1 and CDR2 (germline): MNHNS, SASEGT. The CDR3 sequence is 14 residues long. The V and J ends lost 8 bases and 1 base respectively, with 12 bases between them.

The CDR3 spells CASSSPPRAQHF. The CDR3 DNA reads as TGTGCCAGCAGCTCACCGCCGCGGGCCCAGCATTTT. The chain recombines TRBV5-8 with TRBJ1-5; D not certain. V was shortened by 3 bases and J by 11 bases, with 12 bases between the two germline ends. The CDR3 length is 12 residues. Germline V gives CDR1 SGHTS, CDR2 YDEGEE.

The chain joins TRBV29-1 to TRBJ2-1; 8 positions agree with TRBD1. Looked up from germline, CDR1 is SQVTM and CDR2 is ANQGSEA. The CDR3 length is 16 residues. V dropped 4 bases and J dropped 1; count of bases not matched to a gene: 9. CDR3 nucleotides: TGCAGCGTTGCCGACCAGGGGGCGGTATCCTACAATGAGCAGTTCTTC. Protein: CSVADQGAVSYNEQFF.

V gene TRBV2 combines with J gene TRBJ1-5; 11 nucleotides line up with TRBD1. CDR3 length equals 17 residues. Germline V lookup: CDR1 SNHLY, CDR2 FYNNEI. J gave up 6 bases and V 2 bases, and 9 bases lay outside the gene matches. The CDR3 protein is CASSERVGQGAFQPQHF. The CDR3 nucleotides are TGTGCCAGCAGTGAACGGGTTGGACAGGGGGCATTTCAGCCCCAGCATTTT. Based on the CDR3 plus reference TRBV2 and TRBJ1-5, the full variable domain is EPEVTQTPSHQVTQMGQEVILRCVPISNHLYFYWYRQILGQKVEFLVSFYNNEISEKSEIFDDQFSVERPDGSNFTLKIRSTKLEDSAMYFCASSERVGQGAFQPQHFGDGTRLSIL.